This paragraph covers one T cell receptor (beta chain) sequence. Its antigen is unidentified. This record belongs to a study of Ad26.COV2.S vaccination and SARS-CoV-2 variants. Generated by immunoSEQ multiplex PCR, the TCRdb table keeps only in-frame clones and is missing some. The sample has 350,000 to 500,000 clones; 89% are singletons. V was clipped by 3 bases and J by 14 bases; unmatched bases: 7. The germline CDR1 and CDR2 sequences are MNHEY and SMNVEV (reference sequence). The CDR3 totals 13 residues. The study, taken as a whole, reports: The analyses of TCR breadth and depth may have understated the size of total T cell responses. Non-spike TCR breadth was similar in vaccine and placebo recipients.

Specified treatment: around 19 received Ad26.COV2.S at low or high dose, single or two shots; about 5 received placebo; per-sample allocation not given. Samples came from day 63 after the first vaccine or placebo injection. This adult donor, from Boston, was 18-55 years old. Built on an Ad26 vector, the vaccine expressed Wuhan-strain SARS-CoV-2 spike. The source material was peripheral blood, sampled in a trial of Ad26.COV2.S vaccine versus placebo. The chain is built from TRBV27 and TRBJ2-1, with TRBD2 matching over 10 bases. This receptor was taken from a person aged 18 to 59 who received the Ad26.COV2.S COVID-19 vaccine or a placebo. The CDR3 coding sequence is TGTGCCAGCAGTTTCTTAGCGGGGGGAACGGAGTTCTTC. Its translation is CASSFLAGGTEFF.